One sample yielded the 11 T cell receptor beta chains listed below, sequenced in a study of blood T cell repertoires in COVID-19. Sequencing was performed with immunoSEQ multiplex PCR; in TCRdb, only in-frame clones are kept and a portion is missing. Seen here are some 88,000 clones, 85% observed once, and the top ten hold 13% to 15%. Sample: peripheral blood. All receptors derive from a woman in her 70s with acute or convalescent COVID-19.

CDR3 nucleotides: TGCGCCAGCAGCACCATCGGACGGGGATCACCCCTCCACTTT. Translated: CASSTIGRGSPLHF. V is TRBV5-1 and J is TRBJ1-6; D is ambiguous. There are 14 residues in the CDR3. V was clipped by 4 bases and J by 10 bases, with 15 bases between them. The germline gives CDR1 SGHRS, CDR2 YFSETQ.

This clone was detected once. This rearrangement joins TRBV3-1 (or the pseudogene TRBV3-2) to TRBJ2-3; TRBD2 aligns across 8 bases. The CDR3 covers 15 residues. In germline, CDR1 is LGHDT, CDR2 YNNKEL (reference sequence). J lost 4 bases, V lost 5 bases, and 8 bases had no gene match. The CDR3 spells CASSTQAGVSDTQYF. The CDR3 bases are TGTGCCAGCAGCACCCAAGCGGGAGTGTCAGATACGCAGTATTTT.

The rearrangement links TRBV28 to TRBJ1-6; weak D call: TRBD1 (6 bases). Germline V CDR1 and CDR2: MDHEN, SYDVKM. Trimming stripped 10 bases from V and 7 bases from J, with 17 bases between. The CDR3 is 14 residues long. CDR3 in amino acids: CATDEGQKNSPLHF. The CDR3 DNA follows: TGTGCCACCGACGAGGGACAAAAAAATTCACCCCTCCACTTT.

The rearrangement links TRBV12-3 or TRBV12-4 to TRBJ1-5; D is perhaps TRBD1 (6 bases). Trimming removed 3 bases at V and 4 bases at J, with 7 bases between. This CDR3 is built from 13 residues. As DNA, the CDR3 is TGTGCCAGCAGTTTTAGGGGGAATCAGCCCCAGCATTTT. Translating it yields CASSFRGNQPQHF.

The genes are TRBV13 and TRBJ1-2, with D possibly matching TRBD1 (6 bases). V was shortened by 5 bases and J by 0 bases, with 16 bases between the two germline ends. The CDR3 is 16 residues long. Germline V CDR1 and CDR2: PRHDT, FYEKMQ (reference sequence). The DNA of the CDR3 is TGTGCCAGCAGCCACCAACAGACAGGCCCTAACTATGGCTACACCTTC. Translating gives CASSHQQTGPNYGYTF.

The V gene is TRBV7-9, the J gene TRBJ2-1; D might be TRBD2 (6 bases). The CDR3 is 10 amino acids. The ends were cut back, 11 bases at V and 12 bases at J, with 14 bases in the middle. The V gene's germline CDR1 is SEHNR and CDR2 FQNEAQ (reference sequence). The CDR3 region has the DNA TGTGCCGAGCGCGGGGCGGTGCAGTTCTTC. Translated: CAERGAVQFF.

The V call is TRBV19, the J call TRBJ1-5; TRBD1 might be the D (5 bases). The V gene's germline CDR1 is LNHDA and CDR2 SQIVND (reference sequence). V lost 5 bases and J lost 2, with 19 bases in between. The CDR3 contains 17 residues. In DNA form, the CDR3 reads TGTGCCAGTAGTCCCAGGGTATGGGTTTTTGGCAATCAGCCCCAGCATTTT. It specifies CASSPRVWVFGNQPQHF.

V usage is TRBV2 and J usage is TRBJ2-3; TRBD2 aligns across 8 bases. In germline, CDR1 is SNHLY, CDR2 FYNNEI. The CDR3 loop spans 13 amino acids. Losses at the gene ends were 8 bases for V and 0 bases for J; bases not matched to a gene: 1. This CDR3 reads CASGGRSTDTQYF. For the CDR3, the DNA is TGTGCCAGCGGCGGGAGGAGCACAGATACGCAGTATTTT.

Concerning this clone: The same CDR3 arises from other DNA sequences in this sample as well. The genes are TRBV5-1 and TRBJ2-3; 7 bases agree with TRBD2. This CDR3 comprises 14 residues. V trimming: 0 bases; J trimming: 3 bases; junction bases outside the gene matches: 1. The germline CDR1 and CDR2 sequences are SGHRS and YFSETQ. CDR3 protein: CASSLGLATDTQYF. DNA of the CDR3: TGCGCCAGCAGCTTGGGACTAGCAACAGATACGCAGTATTTT.

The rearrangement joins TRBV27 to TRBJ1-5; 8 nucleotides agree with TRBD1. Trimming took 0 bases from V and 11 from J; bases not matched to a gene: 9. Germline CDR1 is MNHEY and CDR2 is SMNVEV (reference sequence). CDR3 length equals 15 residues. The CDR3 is CASSLSRTGLGAQHF. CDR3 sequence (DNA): TGTGCCAGCAGTTTATCTAGGACAGGGCTCGGGGCCCAGCATTTT.

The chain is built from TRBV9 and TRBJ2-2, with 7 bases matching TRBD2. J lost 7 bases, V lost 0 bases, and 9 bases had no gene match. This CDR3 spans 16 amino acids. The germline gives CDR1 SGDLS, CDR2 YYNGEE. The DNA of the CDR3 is TGTGCCAGCAGCGTAGTCGAACTAGCGCTGGGCGGGGAGCTGTTTTTT. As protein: CASSVVELALGGELFF.